Reported below is one T cell receptor beta chain. No antigen is known for it. The CDR3 has 13 residues. V lost 6 bases and J lost 3; bases outside the gene matches: 8. The germline V gene encodes CDR1 SQVTM and CDR2 ANQGSEA. This specimen belongs to a study of cytomegalovirus exposure and HLA in healthy donors. Overall study findings and caveats: The study listed 164 cytomegalovirus-associated TCR beta chains.

PCR primers comprised 60 Vbeta and 13 Jbeta primers. Data came from immunoSEQ multiplex PCR; TCRdb stores just in-frame clones and leaves some out. The data contain roughly 160,000 clones, around four fifths of them singletons. The material sequenced was PBMCs. The source of this sequence is a young man in good health and CMV-seronegative. J is TRBJ2-7 and V is TRBV29-1; the match to TRBD1 covers 7 bases. The CDR3 region has the DNA TGCAGCGTCTCAGGGGGTACTAACTACGAGCAGTACTTC. Translation: CSVSGGTNYEQYF.